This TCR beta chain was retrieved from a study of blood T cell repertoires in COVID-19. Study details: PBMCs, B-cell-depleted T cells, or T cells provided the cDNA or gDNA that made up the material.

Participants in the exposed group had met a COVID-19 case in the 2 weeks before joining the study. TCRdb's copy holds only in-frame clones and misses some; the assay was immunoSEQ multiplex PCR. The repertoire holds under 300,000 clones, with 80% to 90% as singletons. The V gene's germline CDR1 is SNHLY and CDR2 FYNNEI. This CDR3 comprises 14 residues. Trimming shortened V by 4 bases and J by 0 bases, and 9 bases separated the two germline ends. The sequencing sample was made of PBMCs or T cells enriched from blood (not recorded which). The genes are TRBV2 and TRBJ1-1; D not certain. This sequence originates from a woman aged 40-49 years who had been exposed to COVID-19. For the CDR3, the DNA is TGTGCCAGCAGTGGAAGCGAGATGAACACTGAAGCTTTCTTT. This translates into CASSGSEMNTEAFF.